A selection of T cell receptor beta chains follows, all from one sample in a study of cytomegalovirus exposure and HLA in healthy donors. Sequenced by immunoSEQ multiplex PCR; TCRdb stores in-frame clones only, minus some. The sample records approximately 130,000 clones, over 65% being singletons. Sequencing was performed on PBMCs. These receptors were taken from a young man in good health and CMV-seronegative. Both conserved end residues are part of each CDR3. The D gene is left open where the match is weak. Rows give clone size only sometimes, using once, few, many, or a class for an expanded clone.

>14|TRBJ1-5|TRBD1|TRBV5-1|few
TGCGCCAGCAGCGTTGGACAGGGTGATCAGCCCCAGCATTTT
CASSVGQGDQPQHF
>17|TRBJ2-4|TRBD1|TRBV12-5|NA
TGTGCTAGTGGTAACCAGGGACAGGAGACTACCAAAAACATTCAGTACTTC
CASGNQGQETTKNIQYF
>16|TRBJ2-3|TRBD2|TRBV19|NA
TGTGCAACGAAAGAGGCGGGGGGGCCGGTGACAGATACGCAGTATTTT
CATKEAGGPVTDTQYF
>14|TRBJ2-7|NA|TRBV6-5|NA
TGTGCCAGCAGCCCCACGGCGGAGGCTTACGAGCAGTACTTC
CASSPTAEAYEQYF
>14|TRBJ1-4|TRBD1|TRBV6-6|NA
TGTGCCAGCAGTTTTGGACAGGGTGTTGAAAAACTGTTTTTT
CASSFGQGVEKLFF
>16|TRBJ2-1|TRBD2|TRBV6-5|NA
TGTGCCAGCAGTTCCATAGGACTAGCGGGAAACAATGAGCAGTTCTTC
CASSSIGLAGNNEQFF
>16|TRBJ1-3|NA|TRBV7-2|NA
TGTGCCAGCAGCTTAAGGGGGTCCCAAGGGGGAAACACCATATATTTT
CASSLRGSQGGNTIYF
>15|TRBJ1-2|TRBD1|TRBV11-2|NA
TGTGCCAGCAGCGCGACTCAGGGGGATCGGAGAGGCTACACCTTC
CASSATQGDRRGYTF
>15|TRBJ1-6|NA|TRBV19|NA
TGTGCCAGTAGTATAGGCCACAGGCTGAATTCACCCCTCCACTTT
CASSIGHRLNSPLHF
>12|TRBJ2-7|NA|TRBV13|NA
TGTGCCAGCAGCTCGGGTTCTTACGAGCAGTACTTC
CASSSGSYEQYF
>15|TRBJ2-4|TRBD1|TRBV25-1|NA
TGTGCCAGCAGTGAATCGAGTCAGGGGGCAAACATTCAGTACTTC
CASSESSQGANIQYF